The entry below gives a single T cell receptor (beta chain) sequence along with its context. The CDR3 contains 11 residues. Trimming removed 3 bases at V and 8 bases at J, with 10 bases between. Germline CDR1 reads SQVTM; CDR2 reads ANQGSEA. The data derive from a study of cytomegalovirus exposure and HLA in healthy donors. Researchers ran the PCR with 60 Vbeta and 13 Jbeta primers. Only in-frame clones appear in the TCRdb table, and some are missing; sequencing was by immunoSEQ multiplex PCR. The data contain over 150,000 clones, about four fifths of them singletons. The TCR sequence derives from a young man in good health and CMV-seronegative. This sequence joins TRBV29-1 and TRBJ1-1; no firm D call. The sample comprised PBMCs. In DNA, the CDR3 is TGCAGCGTTGACACTAGGGTGGAAGCTTTCTTT. Translating gives CSVDTRVEAFF.